This T cell receptor (beta chain) derives from a study of regulatory T cells in long-lasting Graves disease. Library construction for TCR beta used iRepertoire HTBI primers and Arm-PCR of CDR3 regions. TCRdb fed the multiplex PCR reads into MiXCR, producing one record per CDR3 protein. The sample comprises some 340,000 distinct CDR3 sequences, 10% to 15% of which are singletons, and approximately 20% rests with the top ten. This sample's time point: newly diagnosed GD, antithyroid drugs for less than 3 months. RNA from PBMCs was the source of the TCR library. With respect to this clonotype: A much larger clone differs by one base, so this may be a read error.

The V and J ends lost 5 bases and 3 bases, in that order; junction bases with no gene match: 12. Germline CDR1 reads KGHSH; CDR2 reads LQKENI. This CDR3 spans 16 amino acids. These data were also reused for a study on T cells in Graves' hyperthyroidism and ophthalmopathy.

The source material was peripheral blood mononuclear cells (PBMCs), sampled at new diagnosis, from a patient treated with antithyroid drugs. The chain joins TRBV18 to TRBJ1-1; 7 nucleotides match TRBD1. The clonotype originates from a woman aged 18-30 years with Graves disease. The CDR3 reads CASSSLTGTVDTEAFF. CDR3 bases: TGTGCCAGCTCATCTTTAACTGGGACAGTGGACACTGAAGCTTTCTTT.